Following are 30 T cell receptor beta chains from one sample sequenced in a study of blood T cell repertoires in COVID-19. The method was immunoSEQ multiplex PCR; TCRdb's version includes in-frame clones alone and lacks a portion of them. The table has about 140,000 clones, around four fifths seen once. Sequenced material: peripheral blood. These receptor sequences come from a woman aged 80 or over with acute or convalescent COVID-19.

The chain recombines TRBV19 with TRBJ1-6; D may be TRBD1 (5 bases). CDR1 and CDR2 (germline): LNHDA, SQIVND (reference sequence). This CDR3 is 13 amino acids long. Trimming took off 7 bases at V and 5 bases at J, with 9 bases between the two ends. Here the CDR3 reads CASNGRDNSPLHF. The CDR3 DNA is TGTGCCAGTAACGGCAGGGATAATTCACCCCTCCACTTT.

This rearrangement joins TRBV7-6 to TRBJ2-2; D is perhaps TRBD2 (6 bases). The CDR3 contains 16 residues. The V end lost 7 bases, the J end lost 5 bases, and 20 bases lay between the germline ends. CDR1 is SGHVS and CDR2 is FNYEAQ in the germline V gene. The CDR3 reads CASTTRSMRGTGELFF. As DNA, the CDR3 is TGTGCCAGCACAACCAGGTCGATGCGGGGTACCGGGGAGCTGTTTTTT. The whole variable domain, remainder taken from reference TRBV7-6 and TRBJ2-2, is GAGVSQSPRYKVTKRGQDVALRCDPISGHVSLYWYRQALGQGPEFLTYFNYEAQQDKSGLPNDRFSAERPEGSISTLTIQRTEQRDSAMYRCASTTRSMRGTGELFFGEGSRLTVL.

The chain recombines TRBV6-1 with TRBJ2-7; the D is unclear. The CDR3 is made up of 15 amino acids. CDR1 is MNHNS, CDR2 SASEGT, per germline. V was shortened by 3 bases and J by 0 bases, with 12 bases between the two germline ends. DNA of the CDR3: TGTGCCAGCAGTGAGACATATTCGAGCTCCTACGAGCAGTACTTC. Its translation: CASSETYSSSYEQYF.

CDR3 sequence reads: CASSRDSSSYEQYF. CDR3 coding DNA: TGTGCCAGCAGCCGGGACAGCTCTTCCTACGAGCAGTACTTC. This sequence joins TRBV11-2 and TRBJ2-7; 7 positions agree with TRBD1. Trimming took 5 bases from V and 1 from J; bases not matched to a gene: 5. Germline V gene data show CDR1 as SGHAT and CDR2 as FQNNGV. The CDR3 contains 14 residues.

V is TRBV21-1 and J is TRBJ1-5; the table's D call, TRBD1, was not checked against the DNA. TRBV21-1 is a recognized pseudogene. The CDR3 totals 17 residues. The CDR3 here is CASSPGGNTRGNQPQHF. CDR3 nucleotide sequence: TGTGCCAGCAGCCCAGGGGGCAACACCAGAGGCAATCAGCCCCAGCATTTT.

The chain employs TRBV9 and TRBJ1-2; the match to TRBD1 covers 10 bases. The CDR3 length is 18 residues. Germline values: CDR1 SGDLS, CDR2 YYNGEE. V lost 3 bases and J lost 4; bases outside the gene matches: 15. CDR3 region: CASSGQGAPPWLSYGYTF. CDR3 coding DNA: TGTGCCAGCAGCGGACAGGGGGCCCCTCCTTGGCTGTCCTATGGCTACACCTTC.

The V gene is TRBV28, the J gene TRBJ1-1; D uncertain. The V gene lost 6 bases and the J gene lost 5 bases, with 7 bases spanning the gap. This CDR3 contains 11 residues. The germline V gene encodes CDR1 MDHEN and CDR2 SYDVKM. The DNA of the CDR3 is TGTGCCAGCAGCCGGGAAACTGAAGCTTTCTTT. This codes for CASSRETEAFF.

J is TRBJ1-1 and V is TRBV4-2, with no clear D. CDR3 length: 15 amino acids. Per the germline V gene, CDR1 is LGHNA and CDR2 is YNFKEQ. Trimming stripped 5 bases from V and 1 base from J, with 14 bases between. CDR3: CASSSRSEGNTEAFF. CDR3 bases: TGTGCCAGCAGCTCCCGCTCGGAGGGGAACACTGAAGCTTTCTTT.

This chain links TRBV4-1 with TRBJ1-1, with TRBD1 identical over 7 bases. The ends lost 1 base at V and 2 bases at J; junction bases unmatched: 4. Germline loops: CDR1 MGHRA, CDR2 YSYEKL. This CDR3 spans 15 amino acids. The CDR3 sequence: CASSQVEGANTEAFF. DNA for the CDR3: TGCGCCAGCAGCCAAGTGGAGGGGGCAAACACTGAAGCTTTCTTT.

This chain uses TRBV27 with TRBJ2-7; D is uncertain. CDR3 length equals 13 residues. CDR1 and CDR2 (germline): MNHEY, SMNVEV (reference sequence). V lost 8 bases to trimming and J lost 1 base, with 12 bases between them. For the CDR3, the DNA is TGTGCCAGCTCAGTTGGCAGATCCTACGAGCAGTACTTC. It is translated as CASSVGRSYEQYF.

About this clone: At the DNA level, this CDR3 is encoded by other sequences in the same sample as well. V is TRBV5-1 and J is TRBJ2-7, with D maybe TRBD1 (6 bases). The CDR3 consists of 14 residues. V lost 4 bases and J lost 4, with 15 bases in between. Germline CDR1 reads SGHRS; CDR2 reads YFSETQ. The CDR3: CASSLTGGGYEQYF. As DNA, the CDR3 is TGCGCCAGCAGCCTGACTGGGGGCGGGTACGAGCAGTACTTC.

This clone has just one count. The rearrangement uses TRBV6-6 and TRBJ1-6, with a possible D match to TRBD1 (5 bases). The CDR3 is 13 amino acids. Germline V lookup: CDR1 MNHNY, CDR2 SVGAGI (reference sequence). V lost 0 bases and J lost 10, with 7 bases in between. The chain's CDR3 is CASSYSRGSPLHF. The CDR3 DNA is TGTGCCAGCAGTTACTCCCGGGGGTCACCCCTCCACTTT.

V usage is TRBV10-3 and J usage is TRBJ1-2; maybe TRBD1 (5 bases). Trimming cost V 1 base and J 6 bases, with 12 bases left between them. Germline V gene lookup returns CDR1 ENHRY and CDR2 SYGVKD. The CDR3 runs to 14 residues. The CDR3 reads CAISEWAGGNGYTF. The DNA of the CDR3 is TGTGCCATCAGTGAGTGGGCCGGGGGGAATGGCTACACCTTC.

The chain is built from TRBV28 and TRBJ2-7; D perhaps matches TRBD2 (5 bases). Trimming took 7 bases from V and 7 from J, leaving 20 bases between them. From germline, CDR1 is MDHEN and CDR2 SYDVKM. The CDR3 covers 14 residues. CDR3 protein: CASTQSPGIVEQYF. CDR3 coding DNA: TGTGCCAGCACCCAAAGCCCGGGGATCGTAGAGCAGTACTTC.

The chain joins TRBV29-1 to TRBJ2-7; TRBD1 matches 7 bases. In germline, CDR1 is SQVTM, CDR2 ANQGSEA. The CDR3 spans 13 residues. Losses at the gene ends were 5 bases for V and 5 bases for J; bases not matched to a gene: 9. CDR3 in amino acids: CSVSNRGPDEQYF. The DNA for the CDR3 is TGCAGCGTTTCCAACAGGGGTCCAGACGAGCAGTACTTC.

The gene calls are TRBV29-1 and TRBJ1-5, with D uncertain. CDR3 length: 13 amino acids. Germline CDR1 and CDR2: SQVTM and ANQGSEA. V lost 4 bases to trimming and J lost 4 bases, with 11 bases between them. As DNA, the CDR3 is TGCAGCGTTGTTGAACAGATTAATCAGCCCCAGCATTTT. It specifies CSVVEQINQPQHF.

CDR3 protein: CASSRSTGGTEAFF. For the CDR3, the DNA is TGTGCCAGCAGCCGTTCGACAGGGGGCACTGAAGCTTTCTTT. This chain joins TRBV5-4 and TRBJ1-1, with 9 bases lining up with TRBD1. Trimming at V came to 4 bases and at J to 4 bases, leaving 5 bases not matched to a gene. The germline V gene encodes CDR1 SGHNT and CDR2 YYREEE (reference sequence). CDR3 length: 14 amino acids.

The chain couples TRBV27 to TRBJ2-3, with 12 bases identical to TRBD2. The CDR3 sequence is 17 residues long. CDR1 MNHEY and CDR2 SMNVEV come from the germline V gene (reference sequence). Germline trimming cut 5 bases from V and 2 bases from J; bases unmatched to any gene: 8. Here the CDR3 DNA reads TGTGCCAGCAGTAACTGGACTAGCGGGACCCACACAGATACGCAGTATTTT. Its translation: CASSNWTSGTHTDTQYF.

The chain combines TRBV5-4 with TRBJ1-1, with D possibly being TRBD1 (6 bases). The CDR3 runs to 14 residues. CDR1 and CDR2 from the germline V gene are SGHNT and YYREEE (reference sequence). The V end lost 3 bases, the J end lost 3 bases, and 12 bases lay between the germline ends. The CDR3 spells CASSWGLGYTEAFF. CDR3 coding DNA: TGTGCCAGCAGCTGGGGGCTAGGGTACACTGAAGCTTTCTTT.

This clone turned up a few times. V gene TRBV28 combines with J gene TRBJ1-1; no clear D. This CDR3 is built from 14 residues. CDR1 is MDHEN, CDR2 SYDVKM, per germline. Trimming left V 6 bases short and J 0 bases short, with 11 bases between. The CDR3 sequence is CASRREGLNTEAFF. CDR3 bases: TGTGCCAGCAGGAGGGAAGGGTTGAACACTGAAGCTTTCTTT.

For this clone: This is likely a read error, given that the CDR3 carries no conserved phenylalanine or tryptophan at its end. No DNA is shown, since the ends of the CDR3 on it are uncertain; the CDR3 is the one TCRdb lists. This chain connects TRBV5-4 to TRBJ1-4. A total of 8 residues make up the CDR3, ends included. Germline CDR1 SGHNT, CDR2 YYREEE (reference sequence). The CDR3 reads CASSFTGG.

CDR3 region: CASSPRNTGELFF. In DNA, the CDR3 is TGCGCCAGCAGTCCCCGGAACACCGGGGAGCTGTTTTTT. The chain is built from TRBV10-1 and TRBJ2-2; the D is unclear. CDR1 is WNHNN, CDR2 SYGVQD, per germline (reference sequence). The CDR3 runs to 13 residues. The V end was cut by 5 bases, the J end by 1 base, with 5 bases between.

This chain uses TRBV7-9 with TRBJ1-2, with TRBD1 matching over 8 bases. Losses at the gene ends were 5 bases for V and 4 bases for J; bases not matched to a gene: 9. The CDR3 length is 15 residues. CDR1 is SEHNR, CDR2 FQNEAQ, per germline (reference sequence). The CDR3 loop reads CASSLEQGGGYGYTF. Here the CDR3 DNA reads TGTGCCAGCAGCCTAGAACAGGGGGGTGGCTATGGCTACACCTTC.

The rearrangement uses TRBV19 and TRBJ1-5; D gene uncertain. CDR3 length: 15 amino acids. The germline gives CDR1 LNHDA, CDR2 SQIVND (reference sequence). Trimming took 2 bases from V and 2 from J, leaving 10 bases between them. Written as DNA, the CDR3 is TGTGCCAGTAGTATACGGCAGGTGGGCAATCAGCCCCAGCATTTT. Protein sequence: CASSIRQVGNQPQHF.

This clone was found once. V is TRBV30 and J is TRBJ1-1; D unclear. V was pared by 6 bases and J by 7 bases, with 15 bases between. There are 12 residues in the CDR3. Germline loops: CDR1 GTSNPN, CDR2 SVGIG (reference sequence). CDR3 amino acids: CACLPGRSEAFF. CDR3 DNA: TGTGCCTGCCTCCCGGGGAGAAGTGAAGCTTTCTTT.

The chain combines TRBV7-2 with TRBJ2-3; 10 nucleotides match TRBD1. V gave up 3 bases and J gave up 2 bases; unmatched junction bases: 11. The V gene's germline CDR1 is SGHTA and CDR2 FQGNSA. The CDR3 spans 18 residues. CDR3 DNA sequence: TGTGCCAGCAGCTTCCCGGGACAGGGGACGGACCACACAGATACGCAGTATTTT. Amino acids: CASSFPGQGTDHTDTQYF.

The gene calls are TRBV3-1 (or the pseudogene TRBV3-2) and TRBJ1-3, with D uncertain. Trimming stripped 4 bases from V and 3 bases from J, with 7 bases between. This CDR3 is built from 13 residues. CDR1 is LGHDT, CDR2 YNNKEL, per germline (reference sequence). The CDR3 is CASSLDGGNTIYF. CDR3 bases: TGTGCCAGCAGCCTAGACGGTGGAAACACCATATATTTT.

Only a few counts were recorded for this clone. V and J are TRBV4-2 and TRBJ2-5; 9 bases agree with TRBD2. V was pared by 6 bases and J by 2 bases, with 7 bases of the junction left unmatched. This CDR3 spans 15 amino acids. Germline CDR1 is LGHNA and CDR2 is YNFKEQ. The CDR3 nucleotides read TGTGCCAGCAGTAATCTAGCGGGACTGCAAGAGACCCAGTACTTC. Residues: CASSNLAGLQETQYF.

The V and J genes are TRBV19 and TRBJ1-1; 9 bases agree with TRBD1. This CDR3 has 13 amino acids. CDR1 is LNHDA, CDR2 SQIVND, per germline (reference sequence). J was trimmed by 8 bases and V by 6 bases; bases with no gene match: 7. This chain's CDR3 is CASRDRGRAEAFF. Written as DNA, the CDR3 is TGTGCCAGTAGGGACAGGGGAAGGGCCGAAGCTTTCTTT.

The rearrangement uses TRBV6-1 and TRBJ1-2; D gene unclear. Germline loops: CDR1 MNHNS, CDR2 SASEGT. V lost 2 bases to trimming and J lost 2 bases, with 6 bases between them. This CDR3 is 13 amino acids long. CDR3 sequence (DNA): TGTGCCAGCAGTGAAACACACAACTATGGCTACACCTTC. Translated, it gives CASSETHNYGYTF.